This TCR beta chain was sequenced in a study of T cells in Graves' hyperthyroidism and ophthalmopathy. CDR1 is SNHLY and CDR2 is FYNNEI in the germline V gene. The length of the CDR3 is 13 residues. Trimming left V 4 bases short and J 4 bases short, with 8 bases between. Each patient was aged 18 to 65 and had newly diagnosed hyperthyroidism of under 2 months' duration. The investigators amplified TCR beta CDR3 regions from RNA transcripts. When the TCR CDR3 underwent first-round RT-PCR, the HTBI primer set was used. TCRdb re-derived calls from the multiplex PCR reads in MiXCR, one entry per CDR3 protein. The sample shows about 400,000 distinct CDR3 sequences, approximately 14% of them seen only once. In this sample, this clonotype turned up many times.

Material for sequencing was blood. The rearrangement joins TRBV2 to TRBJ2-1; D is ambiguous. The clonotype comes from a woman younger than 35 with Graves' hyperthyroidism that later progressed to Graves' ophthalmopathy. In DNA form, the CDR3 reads TGTGCCAGCAGTGGTGGGATGTACAATGAGCAGTTCTTC. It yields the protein CASSGGMYNEQFF.